These 22 T cell receptor beta chains originate from one sample sequenced in a study of cytomegalovirus exposure and HLA in healthy donors. 60 Vbeta and 13 Jbeta primers were used in PCR. The repertoire was sequenced with immunoSEQ multiplex PCR; TCRdb's copy has only in-frame clones and lacks some. The profile shows 90,000 to 150,000 clones, about 60% of them singletons. Sequencing input: PBMCs. The receptors stem from a middle-aged man in good health and CMV-seropositive.

This clone has a handful of counts. The chain uses TRBV5-1 and TRBJ2-5; 7 nucleotides match TRBD1. J gave up 5 bases and V 2 bases, and 9 bases lay outside the gene matches. The CDR3 is 15 residues long. The germline CDR1 and CDR2 sequences are SGHRS and YFSETQ. The CDR3 protein is CASSLQTGLGETQYF. The DNA of the CDR3 is TGCGCCAGCAGCTTACAGACAGGGTTGGGGGAGACCCAGTACTTC. The entire variable domain, with the rest obtained from reference TRBV5-1 and TRBJ2-5, is as follows: KAGVTQTPRYLIKTRGQQVTLSCSPISGHRSVSWYQQTPGQGLQFLFEYFSETQRNKGNFPGRFSGRQFSNSRSEMNVSTLELGDSALYLCASSLQTGLGETQYFGPGTRLLVL.

The gene calls are TRBV20-1 and TRBJ2-3, with D hard to call. With 5 bases removed from V and 0 bases from J, the gap between germline ends came to 3 bases. This CDR3 comprises 11 residues. Looked up from germline, CDR1 is DFQATT and CDR2 is SNEGSKA (reference sequence). The CDR3 region has the DNA TGCAGTGCTCGGAGCACAGATACGCAGTATTTT. It is translated as CSARSTDTQYF.

The rearrangement uses TRBV7-2 and TRBJ1-5; weak D call: TRBD1 (6 bases). The germline V and J ends were trimmed by 5 bases and 2 bases, with 13 bases remaining between them. Germline CDR1 is SGHTA and CDR2 is FQGNSA. The CDR3 has 15 residues. This chain's CDR3 is CASSLEQGGNQPQHF. The CDR3 region has the DNA TGTGCCAGCAGCCTGGAACAGGGAGGCAATCAGCCCCAGCATTTT.

The CDR3 loop reads CASSLAGTGGLETQYF. The CDR3 DNA sequence: TGTGCCAGCAGCCTTGCAGGGACAGGGGGCTTAGAGACCCAGTACTTC. The J gene is TRBJ2-5, the V gene TRBV7-2; 12 bases agree with TRBD1. Germline lookup yields CDR1 SGHTA and CDR2 FQGNSA. Unmatched junction bases numbered 8, after V lost 5 bases and J lost 4 bases. The CDR3 runs to 16 residues.

The V call is TRBV4-1, the J call TRBJ2-1; no clear D. This CDR3 spans 15 amino acids. Trimming left V 0 bases short and J 5 bases short, with 11 bases between. Germline CDR1 reads MGHRA; CDR2 reads YSYEKL. DNA of the CDR3: TGCGCCAGCAGCCAAGAGTTAGCTAGAAACAATGAGCAGTTCTTC. This gives the protein CASSQELARNNEQFF.

The gene calls are TRBV19 and TRBJ2-2, with 10 positions matching TRBD2. Trimming cost V 7 bases and J 3 bases; bases outside gene matches: 2. The CDR3 loop spans 14 amino acids. The germline V gene encodes CDR1 LNHDA and CDR2 SQIVND (reference sequence). CDR3 sequence reads: CASILAGDTGELFF. CDR3 DNA: TGTGCCAGTATCCTAGCGGGGGACACCGGGGAGCTGTTTTTT.

A single count supports this clone. The junction shows a germline mismatch at one end, possibly a read error. The V and J genes are TRBV6-6 and TRBJ2-3; 7 bases fit TRBD2. CDR1 is MNHNY, CDR2 SVGAGI, per germline (reference sequence). The CDR3 spans 14 residues. In DNA, the CDR3 is TGTGCCAGCAGTCCCCAGACTAGCAGAGATACGCAGTATTTT. Amino acid sequence: CASSPQTSRDTQYF.

The CDR3 reads CASSFQGRRQETQYF. For the CDR3, the DNA is TGTGCCAGCAGTTTTCAGGGTAGGCGCCAAGAGACCCAGTACTTC. The chain recombines TRBV27 with TRBJ2-5; D might be TRBD1 (5 bases). The V gene lost 3 bases and the J gene lost 1 base, with 12 bases spanning the gap. The CDR3 totals 15 residues. Germline V lookup: CDR1 MNHEY, CDR2 SMNVEV (reference sequence).

In this sample, this clone turned up a few times. The V and J genes are TRBV14 and TRBJ2-2, with D possibly TRBD1 on 5 matching bases. V was trimmed by 0 bases and J by 0 bases, leaving 11 bases between them. CDR1 is SGHDN and CDR2 is FVKESK in the germline V gene. This CDR3 is 17 amino acids long. This CDR3 reads CASSQDLWGANTGELFF. In nucleotides, the CDR3 is TGTGCCAGCAGCCAAGATCTTTGGGGCGCGAACACCGGGGAGCTGTTTTTT.

This clone was counted many times. The V and J genes are TRBV25-1 and TRBJ2-1; 8 bases line up with TRBD2. CDR3 length equals 16 residues. Trimming removed 1 base from V and 1 base from J; junction bases left unmatched: 3. Looked up from germline, CDR1 is MGHDK and CDR2 is SYGVNS. The CDR3 loop reads CASSELPGGSYNEQFF. The CDR3 nucleotides are TGTGCCAGCAGTGAATTGCCGGGGGGGTCCTACAATGAGCAGTTCTTC.

Remarks on this clone: At one boundary the junction diverges from the germline segment, which might be a read error. J is TRBJ1-2 and V is TRBV10-3, with D perhaps TRBD1 (5 bases). Germline V CDR1 and CDR2: ENHRY, SYGVKD. The CDR3 runs to 15 residues. The CDR3, as DNA: TGTGCCACCAGTAGACAGCAACCCTACAACTATGGCTACACCTTC. Amino acid sequence: CATSRQQPYNYGYTF.

The chain combines TRBV5-4 with TRBJ2-1; TRBD1 matches at 10 bases. CDR1 is SGHNT and CDR2 is YYREEE in the germline V gene (reference sequence). Trimming took 4 bases from V and 0 from J; bases not matched to a gene: 7. This CDR3 is 17 amino acids long. The CDR3 DNA sequence: TGTGCCAGCAGCCTAAGGACAGGGGGATTCTCCTACAATGAGCAGTTCTTC. It is translated as CASSLRTGGFSYNEQFF.

The J gene is TRBJ1-1, the V gene TRBV7-9, with a possible D match to TRBD1 (6 bases). Germline V CDR1 and CDR2: SEHNR, FQNEAQ (reference sequence). The V gene lost 1 base and the J gene lost 11 bases, with 11 bases spanning the gap. This CDR3 has 12 residues. Here the CDR3 DNA reads TGTGCCAGCAGCTTAGACAGGGTGTTCGCTTTCTTT. It specifies CASSLDRVFAFF.

V gene TRBV20-1 combines with J gene TRBJ2-5; D is unclear. V lost 3 bases, J lost 3 bases, and 5 bases lay in between. The CDR3 contains 11 residues. CDR1 DFQATT and CDR2 SNEGSKA come from the germline V gene (reference sequence). The CDR3 is CSARSKETQYF. In DNA, the CDR3 is TGCAGTGCTAGGAGCAAAGAGACCCAGTACTTC.

The chain employs TRBV5-6 and TRBJ1-6; D is unclear. Trimming cost V 2 bases and J 14 bases, with 11 bases left between them. This CDR3 has 12 residues. Per germline, CDR1 SGHDT and CDR2 YYEEEE. CDR3 nucleotide sequence: TGTGCCAGCAGCTTCTTAGATCGGGCCCTCCACTTT. Its translation: CASSFLDRALHF.

The rearrangement links TRBV29-1 to TRBJ2-1; no clear D gene. The V end was cut by 7 bases, the J end by 4 bases, with 5 bases between. The CDR3 is 10 amino acids. Germline lookup yields CDR1 SQVTM and CDR2 ANQGSEA. CDR3 in amino acids: CSAHYNEQFF. As DNA, the CDR3 is TGCAGCGCCCATTACAATGAGCAGTTCTTC.

This clone was seen only a few times. The chain recombines TRBV10-3 with TRBJ2-3, with a weak D call TRBD1 (6 bases). The CDR3 runs 15 residues. Germline values: CDR1 ENHRY, CDR2 SYGVKD. Trimming removed 3 bases from V and 2 bases from J, with 12 bases in between. The CDR3 coding sequence is TGTGCCATCAGTGATCCCGGGACAAACACAGATACGCAGTATTTT. Amino acids: CAISDPGTNTDTQYF.

DNA of the CDR3: TGTGCTAGTGGCCGACAGGGGGCTAGGGAGCTGTTTTTT. As protein: CASGRQGARELFF. The chain joins TRBV12-5 to TRBJ2-2; 10 nucleotides match TRBD1. Trimming removed 6 bases from V and 9 bases from J; junction bases left unmatched: 4. The germline CDR1 and CDR2 sequences are LGHNT and FRNRAP. The length of the CDR3 is 13 residues.

The gene calls are TRBV4-3 and TRBJ2-3, with D maybe TRBD2 (6 bases). Germline lookup yields CDR1 LGHNA and CDR2 YSLEER. The length of the CDR3 is 17 residues. V was clipped by 0 bases and J by 1 base, with 14 bases between them. This CDR3 is CASSQDISRDGTDTQYF. Written as DNA, the CDR3 is TGCGCCAGCAGCCAAGATATCTCGCGGGACGGCACAGATACGCAGTATTTT.

The chain joins TRBV15 to TRBJ2-1; D is possibly TRBD2 (5 bases). The length of the CDR3 is 19 residues. Trimming took off 2 bases at V and 0 bases at J, with 20 bases between the two ends. The V gene's germline CDR1 is LNHNV and CDR2 YYDKDF (reference sequence). DNA for the CDR3: TGTGCCACCAGCAGACTTACGTTCATCCGGGATCGCTCCTACAATGAGCAGTTCTTC. Its translation: CATSRLTFIRDRSYNEQFF.

The genes are TRBV28 and TRBJ2-7; 7 positions agree with TRBD1. Losses at the gene ends were 3 bases for V and 1 base for J; bases not matched to a gene: 6. CDR1 MDHEN and CDR2 SYDVKM come from the germline V gene. The CDR3 has 15 amino acids. The CDR3 sequence: CASSLGQPLSYEQYF. CDR3 DNA sequence: TGTGCCAGCAGTTTGGGACAGCCATTATCCTACGAGCAGTACTTC. The variable domain in full, completed from reference TRBV28 and TRBJ2-7, reads DVKVTQSSRYLVKRTGEKVFLECVQDMDHENMFWYRQDPGLGLRLIYFSYDVKMKEKGDIPEGYSVSREKKERFSLILESASTNQTSMYLCASSLGQPLSYEQYFGPGTRLTVT.

The chain uses TRBV19 and TRBJ2-2; TRBD2 matches 9 bases. J was trimmed by 4 bases and V by 9 bases; bases with no gene match: 6. This CDR3 comprises 14 residues. Germline V lookup: CDR1 LNHDA, CDR2 SQIVND (reference sequence). In DNA form, the CDR3 reads TGTGCCAGCCTTGGGACTAGCAGCACCGGGGAGCTGTTTTTT. Encoded protein: CASLGTSSTGELFF.